This TCR beta chain appears in the sequencing data of a study of T cell responses to AZD1222 COVID-19 vaccine. Study-level points and caveats: Repertoires were collected only later (after the peak T cell response had occurred).

Between the trimmed V and J ends, which lost 0 bases and 0 bases, there was a span of 12 bases. Germline values: CDR1 MNHEY, CDR2 SVGAGI. The CDR3 runs 16 residues. With regard to this clone: What it binds is not known.

TCRdb's copy holds only in-frame clones and misses some; the assay was immunoSEQ multiplex PCR. In the table there are over 150,000 clones, roughly 90% of which are singletons. The sample here was peripheral blood, taken on day 0 of AZD1222 vaccination. This sequence joins TRBV6-5 and TRBJ2-7; D may be TRBD1 (6 bases). The TCR comes from an adult in good health. As DNA, the CDR3 is TGTGCCAGCAGTTACTCAACAGGGTTTAGCTCCTACGAGCAGTACTTC. Protein: CASSYSTGFSSYEQYF.